This TCR beta chain was identified in a study of blood T cells in healthy people across ages. With a J-beta primer mix and a sample-barcoded 5' primer, a second PCR ran about 7 to 12 cycles. TCRdb reanalysed the 5' RACE reads using MiXCR and keeps one entry per CDR3 protein. The top ten clones hold approximately 17% of a sample with more than 800,000 distinct CDR3 sequences, 40% to 50% of them seen once. From germline, CDR1 is SQVTM and CDR2 ANQGSEA. The V and J ends lost 5 bases and 4 bases, in that order; junction bases with no gene match: 8. The CDR3 covers 14 residues. Healthy individuals of Caucasian origin from Russia, aged roughly 6 to 100, served as donors.

The source of this sequence is a woman aged 60-75 years in good health. The V gene is TRBV29-1, the J gene TRBJ2-1; TRBD1 aligns across 7 bases. Sequenced material: blood. CDR3 in amino acids: CSVSGTANYNEQFF. Here the CDR3 DNA reads TGCAGCGTTTCCGGGACAGCTAATTACAATGAGCAGTTCTTC.